This TCR beta chain was profiled in a study of T cell responses to AZD1222 COVID-19 vaccine. The assay was immunoSEQ multiplex PCR, and TCRdb's table has in-frame clones only and misses some. The table includes 150,000 to 200,000 clones, about 93% detected once. Germline CDR1 MNHEY, CDR2 SVGAGI. The CDR3 consists of 15 residues. The V and J ends lost 2 bases and 4 bases respectively, with 15 bases between them. This clone appeared a single time. The starting material was peripheral blood, obtained on day 0 of AZD1222 vaccination. J is TRBJ2-7 and V is TRBV6-5; D perhaps matches TRBD2 (6 bases). The receptor was derived from an adult in good health. The CDR3 DNA is TGTGCCAGCAGTTACACCTGGGGGACTCCGTACGAGCAGTACTTC. Its protein product is CASSYTWGTPYEQYF.